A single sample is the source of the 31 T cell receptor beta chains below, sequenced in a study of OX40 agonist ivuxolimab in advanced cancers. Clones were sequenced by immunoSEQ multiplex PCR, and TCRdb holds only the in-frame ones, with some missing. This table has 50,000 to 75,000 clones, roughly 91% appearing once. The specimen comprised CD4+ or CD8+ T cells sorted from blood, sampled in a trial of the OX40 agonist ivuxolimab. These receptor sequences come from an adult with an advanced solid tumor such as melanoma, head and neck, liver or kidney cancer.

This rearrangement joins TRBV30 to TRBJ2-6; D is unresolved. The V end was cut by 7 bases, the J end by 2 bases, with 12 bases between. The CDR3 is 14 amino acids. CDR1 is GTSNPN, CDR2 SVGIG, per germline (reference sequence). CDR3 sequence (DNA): TGTGCCTCCGACCCTAGGGCTGGGGCCAACGTCCTGACTTTC. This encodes CASDPRAGANVLTF.

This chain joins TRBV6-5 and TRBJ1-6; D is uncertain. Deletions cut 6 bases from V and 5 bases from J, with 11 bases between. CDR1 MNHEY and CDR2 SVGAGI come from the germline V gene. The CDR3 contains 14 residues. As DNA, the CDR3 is TGTGCCAGCAGGCGGGAGTATAATAATTCACCCCTCCACTTT. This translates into CASRREYNNSPLHF.

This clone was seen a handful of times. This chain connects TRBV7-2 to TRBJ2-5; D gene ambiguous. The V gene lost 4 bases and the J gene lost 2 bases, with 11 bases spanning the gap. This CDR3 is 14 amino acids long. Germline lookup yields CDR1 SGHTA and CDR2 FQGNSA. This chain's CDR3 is CASSSLDQQETQYF. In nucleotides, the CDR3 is TGTGCCAGCAGCTCCCTAGATCAGCAAGAGACCCAGTACTTC. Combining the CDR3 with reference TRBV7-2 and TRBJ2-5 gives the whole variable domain GAGVSQSPSNKVTEKGKDVELRCDPISGHTALYWYRQSLGQGLEFLIYFQGNSAPDKSGLPSDRFSAERTGGSVSTLTIQRTQQEDSAVYLCASSSLDQQETQYFGPGTRLLVL.

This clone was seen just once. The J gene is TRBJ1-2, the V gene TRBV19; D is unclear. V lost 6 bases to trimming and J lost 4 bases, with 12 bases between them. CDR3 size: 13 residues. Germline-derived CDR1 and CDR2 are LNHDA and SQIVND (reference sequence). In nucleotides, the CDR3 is TGTGCCAGTAGCAAGATCGCCCCCTATGGCTACACCTTC. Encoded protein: CASSKIAPYGYTF.

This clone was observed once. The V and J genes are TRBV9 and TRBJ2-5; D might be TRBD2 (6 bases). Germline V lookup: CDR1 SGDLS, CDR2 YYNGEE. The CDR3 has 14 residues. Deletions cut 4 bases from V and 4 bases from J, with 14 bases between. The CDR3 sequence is CASSPGTFLETQYF. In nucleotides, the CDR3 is TGTGCCAGCAGCCCCGGGACTTTTCTAGAGACCCAGTACTTC.

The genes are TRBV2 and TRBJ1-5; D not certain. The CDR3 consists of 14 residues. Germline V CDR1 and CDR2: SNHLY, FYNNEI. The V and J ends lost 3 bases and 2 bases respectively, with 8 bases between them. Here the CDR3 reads CASSDSRGNQPQHF. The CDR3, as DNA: TGTGCCAGCAGTGACAGTCGAGGCAATCAGCCCCAGCATTTT.

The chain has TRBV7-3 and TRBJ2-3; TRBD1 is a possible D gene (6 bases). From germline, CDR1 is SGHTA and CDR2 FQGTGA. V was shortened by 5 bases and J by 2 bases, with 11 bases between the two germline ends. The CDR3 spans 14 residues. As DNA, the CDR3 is TGTGCCAGCAGCCTCGGACAGTCCACAGATACGCAGTATTTT. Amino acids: CASSLGQSTDTQYF. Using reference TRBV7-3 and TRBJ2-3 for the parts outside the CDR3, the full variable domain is GAGVSQTPSNKVTEKGKYVELRCDPISGHTALYWYRQSLGQGPEFLIYFQGTGAADDSGLPNDRFFAVRPEGSVSTLKIQRTERGDSAVYLCASSLGQSTDTQYFGPGTRLTVL.

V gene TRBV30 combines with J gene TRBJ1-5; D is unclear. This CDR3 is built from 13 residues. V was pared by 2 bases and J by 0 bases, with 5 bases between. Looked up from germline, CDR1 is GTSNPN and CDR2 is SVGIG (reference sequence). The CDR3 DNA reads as TGTGCCTGGAGTCCTAATAGCAATCAGCCCCAGCATTTT. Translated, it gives CAWSPNSNQPQHF.

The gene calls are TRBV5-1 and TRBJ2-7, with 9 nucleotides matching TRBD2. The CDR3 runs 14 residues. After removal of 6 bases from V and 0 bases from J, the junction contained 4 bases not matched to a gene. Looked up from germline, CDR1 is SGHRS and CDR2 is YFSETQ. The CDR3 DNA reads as TGCGCCAGCAATCAAGCGGGAGGCTCCTACGAGCAGTACTTC. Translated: CASNQAGGSYEQYF.

The CDR3 DNA reads as TGCAGCGTTGTTAGTGGGACAGGGTTTGGTGAGCAGTTCTTC. Protein: CSVVSGTGFGEQFF. The rearrangement joins TRBV29-1 to TRBJ2-1, with 9 nucleotides matching TRBD1. Trimming at V came to 4 bases and at J to 9 bases, leaving 10 bases not matched to a gene. This CDR3 comprises 14 residues. Germline lookup yields CDR1 SQVTM and CDR2 ANQGSEA.

CDR3 region: CAWSVRRTYEQYF. The DNA of the CDR3 is TGTGCCTGGAGTGTACGCAGAACCTACGAGCAGTACTTC. The J gene is TRBJ2-7, the V gene TRBV30; no firm D call. From germline, CDR1 is GTSNPN and CDR2 SVGIG (reference sequence). With 0 bases removed from V and 2 bases from J, the gap between germline ends came to 8 bases. This CDR3 has 13 residues.

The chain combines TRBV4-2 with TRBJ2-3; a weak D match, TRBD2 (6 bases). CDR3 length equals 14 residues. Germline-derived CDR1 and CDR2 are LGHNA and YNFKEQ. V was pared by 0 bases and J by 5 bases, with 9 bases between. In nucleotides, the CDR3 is TGTGCCAGCAGCCAAGAACCGGGGGAAGATACGCAGTATTTT. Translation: CASSQEPGEDTQYF.

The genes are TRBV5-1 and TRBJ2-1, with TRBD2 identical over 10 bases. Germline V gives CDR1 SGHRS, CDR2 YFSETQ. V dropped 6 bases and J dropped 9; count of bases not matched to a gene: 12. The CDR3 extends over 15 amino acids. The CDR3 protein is CASTRWTSGGSEQFF. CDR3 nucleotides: TGCGCCAGCACTCGGTGGACTAGCGGTGGGAGTGAGCAGTTCTTC.

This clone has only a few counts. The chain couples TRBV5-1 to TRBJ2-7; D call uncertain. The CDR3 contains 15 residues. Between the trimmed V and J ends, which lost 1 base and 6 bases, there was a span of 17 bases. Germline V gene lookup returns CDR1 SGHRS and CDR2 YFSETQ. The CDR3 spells CASSLSGGTPGEQYF. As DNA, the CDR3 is TGCGCCAGCAGCTTGAGTGGCGGTACGCCTGGCGAGCAGTACTTC.

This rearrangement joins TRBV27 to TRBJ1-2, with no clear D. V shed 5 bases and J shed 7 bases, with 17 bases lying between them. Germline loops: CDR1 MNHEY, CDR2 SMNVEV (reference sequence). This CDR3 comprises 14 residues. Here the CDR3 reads CASSTINGAGGYTF. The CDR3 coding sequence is TGTGCCAGCAGTACCATAAATGGTGCTGGTGGCTACACCTTC.

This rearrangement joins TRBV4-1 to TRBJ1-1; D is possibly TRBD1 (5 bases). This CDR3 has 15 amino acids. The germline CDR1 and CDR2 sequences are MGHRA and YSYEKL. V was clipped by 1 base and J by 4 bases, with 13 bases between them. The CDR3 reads CASSQAGALSTEAFF. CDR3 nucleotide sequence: TGCGCCAGCAGCCAAGCCGGGGCTCTGAGCACTGAAGCTTTCTTT.

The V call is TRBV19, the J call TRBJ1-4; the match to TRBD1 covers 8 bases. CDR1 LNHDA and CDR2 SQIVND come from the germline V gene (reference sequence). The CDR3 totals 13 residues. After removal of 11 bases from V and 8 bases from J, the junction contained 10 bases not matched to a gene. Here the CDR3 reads CAAGQDREEKLFF. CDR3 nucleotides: TGTGCCGCAGGCCAGGACAGGGAAGAAAAACTGTTTTTT.

The CDR3 reads CASSISSGSSYEQYF. The CDR3 DNA sequence: TGTGCCAGCAGTATTTCTAGCGGGAGCTCCTACGAGCAGTACTTC. The V gene is TRBV7-6, the J gene TRBJ2-7; 10 nucleotides agree with TRBD2. The V and J ends lost 6 bases and 0 bases, in that order; junction bases with no gene match: 5. CDR1 is SGHVS, CDR2 FNYEAQ, per germline. The CDR3 runs to 15 residues.

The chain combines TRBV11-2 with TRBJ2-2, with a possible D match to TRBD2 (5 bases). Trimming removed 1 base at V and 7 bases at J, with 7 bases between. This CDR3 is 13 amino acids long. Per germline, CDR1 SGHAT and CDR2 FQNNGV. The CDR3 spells CASSLGRNGELFF. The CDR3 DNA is TGTGCCAGCAGCTTAGGGAGGAACGGGGAGCTGTTTTTT. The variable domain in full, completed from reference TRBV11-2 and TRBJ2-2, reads EAGVAQSPRYKIIEKRQSVAFWCNPISGHATLYWYQQILGQGPKLLIQFQNNGVVDDSQLPKDRFSAERLKGVDSTLKIQPAKLEDSAVYLCASSLGRNGELFFGEGSRLTVL.

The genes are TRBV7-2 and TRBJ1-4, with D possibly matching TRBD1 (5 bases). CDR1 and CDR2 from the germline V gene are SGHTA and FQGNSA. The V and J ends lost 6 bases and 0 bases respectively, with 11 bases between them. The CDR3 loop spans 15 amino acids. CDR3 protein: CASRRDGATNEKLFF. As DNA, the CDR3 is TGTGCCAGCAGGAGGGACGGAGCAACTAATGAAAAACTGTTTTTT.

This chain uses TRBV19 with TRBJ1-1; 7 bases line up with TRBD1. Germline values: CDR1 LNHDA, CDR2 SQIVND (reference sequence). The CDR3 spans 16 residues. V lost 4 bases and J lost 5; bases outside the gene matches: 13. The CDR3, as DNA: TGTGCCAGTAGTAGACGGGGGGCCCCAGGGGGGACTGAAGCTTTCTTT. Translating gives CASSRRGAPGGTEAFF.

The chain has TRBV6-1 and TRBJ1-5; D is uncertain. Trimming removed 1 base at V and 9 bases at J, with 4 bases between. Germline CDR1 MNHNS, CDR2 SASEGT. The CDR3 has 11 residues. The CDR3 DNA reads TGTGCCAGCAGTGAAGGTCCGCCCCAGCATTTT. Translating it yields CASSEGPPQHF.

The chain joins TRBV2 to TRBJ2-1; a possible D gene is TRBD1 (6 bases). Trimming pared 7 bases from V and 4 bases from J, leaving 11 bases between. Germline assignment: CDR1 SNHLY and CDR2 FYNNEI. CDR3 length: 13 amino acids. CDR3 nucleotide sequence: TGTGCCAGCATCCCGGGACATTACAATGAGCAGTTCTTC. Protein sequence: CASIPGHYNEQFF.

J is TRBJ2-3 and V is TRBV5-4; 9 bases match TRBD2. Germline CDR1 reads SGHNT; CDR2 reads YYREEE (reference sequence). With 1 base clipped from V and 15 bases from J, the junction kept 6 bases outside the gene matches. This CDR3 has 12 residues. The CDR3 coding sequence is TGTGCCAGCAGCTTGAACCGCGGGGGGGCCTATTTT. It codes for CASSLNRGGAYF.

CDR3: CASIMGTETGVVKGYTF. CDR3 DNA: TGTGCCAGCATCATGGGAACCGAGACAGGGGTTGTTAAAGGCTACACCTTC. V is TRBV28 and J is TRBJ1-2; 8 bases align to TRBD1. The CDR3 spans 17 residues. Germline assignment: CDR1 MDHEN and CDR2 SYDVKM. With 7 bases clipped from V and 8 bases from J, the junction kept 21 bases outside the gene matches.

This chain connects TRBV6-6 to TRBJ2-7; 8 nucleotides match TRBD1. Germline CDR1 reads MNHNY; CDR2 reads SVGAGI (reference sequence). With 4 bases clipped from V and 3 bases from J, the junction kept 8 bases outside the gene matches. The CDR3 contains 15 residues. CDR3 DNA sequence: TGTGCCAGCAGTTCGCCGGGACAGGCCCGCTACGAGCAGTACTTC. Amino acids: CASSSPGQARYEQYF.

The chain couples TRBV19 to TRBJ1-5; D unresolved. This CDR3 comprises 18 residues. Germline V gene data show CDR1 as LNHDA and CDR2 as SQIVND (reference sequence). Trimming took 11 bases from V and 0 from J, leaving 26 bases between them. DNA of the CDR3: TGTGCCTGCAGTCCCGCGATGGGGTATTCCTTTAGCAATCAGCCCCAGCATTTT. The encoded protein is CACSPAMGYSFSNQPQHF.

The CDR3 region is CASSLNYLYEQYF. CDR3 DNA: TGTGCCAGCAGCTTGAACTATCTATACGAGCAGTACTTC. The genes are TRBV5-6 and TRBJ2-7; D gene unclear. The CDR3 length is 13 residues. V lost 1 base and J 4 bases, leaving 9 bases between the germline ends. Per germline, CDR1 SGHDT and CDR2 YYEEEE.

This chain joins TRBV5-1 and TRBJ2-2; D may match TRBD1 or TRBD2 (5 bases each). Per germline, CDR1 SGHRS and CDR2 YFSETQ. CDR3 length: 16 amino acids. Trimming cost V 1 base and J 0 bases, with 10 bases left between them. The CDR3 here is CASSLRGVANTGELFF. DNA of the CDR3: TGCGCCAGCAGCTTGAGAGGGGTCGCGAACACCGGGGAGCTGTTTTTT. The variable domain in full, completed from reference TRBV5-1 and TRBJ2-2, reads KAGVTQTPRYLIKTRGQQVTLSCSPISGHRSVSWYQQTPGQGLQFLFEYFSETQRNKGNFPGRFSGRQFSNSRSEMNVSTLELGDSALYLCASSLRGVANTGELFFGEGSRLTVL.

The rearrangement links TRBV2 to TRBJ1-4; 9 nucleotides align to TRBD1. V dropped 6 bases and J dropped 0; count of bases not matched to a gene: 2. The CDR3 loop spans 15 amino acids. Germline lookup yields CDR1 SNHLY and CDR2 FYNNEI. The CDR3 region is CASRGQGATNEKLFF. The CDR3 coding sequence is TGTGCCAGCAGGGGACAGGGAGCAACTAATGAAAAACTGTTTTTT.

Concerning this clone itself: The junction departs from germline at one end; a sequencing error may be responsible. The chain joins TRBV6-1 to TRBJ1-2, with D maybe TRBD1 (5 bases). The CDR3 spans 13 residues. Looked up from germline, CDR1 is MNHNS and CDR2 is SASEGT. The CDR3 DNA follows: TGTGCCAGCAGTGAAGGATCAGCGGGGGTAATCCCCTTC. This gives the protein CASSEGSAGVIPF.